One sample yielded the 5 T cell receptor beta chains listed below, sequenced in a study of blood T cells in healthy people across ages. With a J-beta primer mix and a sample-barcoded 5' primer, a second PCR ran roughly 6 to 11 cycles. TCRdb recomputed calls from the 5' RACE reads with MiXCR, one row per CDR3 protein. Here the sample spans about 780,000 distinct CDR3 sequences, more than 25% being singletons. These data were also reused for a study on T cells of mothers and their children.

Sequencing was performed on blood. Receptors originate from a boy younger than 18 in good health.

This clonotype was seen a handful of times. This chain connects TRBV7-2 to TRBJ1-5; 8 nucleotides match TRBD1. This CDR3 has 15 residues. V lost 4 bases to trimming and J lost 4 bases; unmatched junction nucleotides: 6. Germline V CDR1 and CDR2: SGHTA, FQGNSA. Here the CDR3 DNA reads TGTGCCAGCAGCTCCCAGACAGGGGCAAATCAGCCCCAGCATTTT. It codes for CASSSQTGANQPQHF.

The gene calls are TRBV29-1 and TRBJ2-7; tentatively, D is TRBD2 (7 bases). V lost 4 bases and J 10 bases, leaving 26 bases between the germline ends. Germline V gene sequence: CDR1 SQVTM, CDR2 ANQGSEA. The length of the CDR3 is 15 residues. The CDR3: CSVGDVGGRERAQYF. In DNA, the CDR3 is TGCAGCGTTGGCGATGTCGGGGGGCGGGAACGAGCTCAGTACTTC.

J is TRBJ2-4 and V is TRBV21-1. TRBV21-1 is marked as a pseudogene. The CDR3 has 12 residues. The CDR3 loop is CASGARKNIQYF. The DNA of the CDR3 is TGTGCCAGCGGGGCTAGAAAAAACATTCAGTACTTC.

This clonotype was counted between two and nine times. CDR3 coding DNA: TGTGCCAGCAGCGTAGGCTTCTACAATGAGCAGTTCTTC. It specifies CASSVGFYNEQFF. The J gene is TRBJ2-1, the V gene TRBV12-3 or TRBV12-4; D is uncertain. With 6 bases removed from V and 3 bases from J, the gap between germline ends came to 9 bases. There are 13 residues in the CDR3.

The gene calls are TRBV5-1 and TRBJ2-5; TRBD2 agrees at 11 bases. After removal of 9 bases from V and 2 bases from J, the junction contained 12 bases not matched to a gene. CDR1 is SGHRS and CDR2 is YFSETQ in the germline V gene. The CDR3 spans 16 residues. CDR3 bases: TGCGCCACCACCCAAGGAGGGACTAGCGGACAAGAGACCCAGTACTTC. Its translation is CATTQGGTSGQETQYF.